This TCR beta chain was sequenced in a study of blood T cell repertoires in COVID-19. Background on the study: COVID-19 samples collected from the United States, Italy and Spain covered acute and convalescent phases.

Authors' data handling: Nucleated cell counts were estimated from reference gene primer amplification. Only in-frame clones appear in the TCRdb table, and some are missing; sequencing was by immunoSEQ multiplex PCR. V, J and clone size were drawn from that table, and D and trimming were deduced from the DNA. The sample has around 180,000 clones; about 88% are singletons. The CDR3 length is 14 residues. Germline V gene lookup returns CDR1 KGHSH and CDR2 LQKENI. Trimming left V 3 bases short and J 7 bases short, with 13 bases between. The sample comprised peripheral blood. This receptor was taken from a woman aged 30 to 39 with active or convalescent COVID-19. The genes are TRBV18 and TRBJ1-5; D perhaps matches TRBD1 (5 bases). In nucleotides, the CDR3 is TGTGCCAGCTCACCCCAGAAAGGGGCACAGCCCCAGCATTTT. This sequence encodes CASSPQKGAQPQHF.